Reported below is one T cell receptor beta chain. Its specificity is unknown. This specimen comes from a study of cytomegalovirus exposure and HLA in healthy donors. CDR1 MNHNY and CDR2 SVGAGI come from the germline V gene (reference sequence). With 2 bases clipped from V and 2 bases from J, the junction kept 5 bases outside the gene matches. This CDR3 comprises 16 residues. Both 60 Vbeta primers and 13 Jbeta primers went into the PCR. In the original analysis: Roughly 83 million unique TCR beta chains, 9.5 million to 11 million of them shared, were counted by a later analysis. Assay: immunoSEQ multiplex PCR; the TCRdb copy retains only in-frame clones and omits some. D and trimming come from the DNA, and the V and J calls and clone size come from that table. The sample lists 200,000 to 250,000 clones; roughly 80% were seen once. Study-level findings and limits: Roughly uniform depth of sequencing across donors was assumed in presence/absence analyses.

The source is a man between 45 and 60 years old in good health and CMV-seronegative. The gene calls are TRBV6-6 and TRBJ2-5, with TRBD1 matching 10 bases. The sequencing input was PBMCs. The CDR3 protein is CASSYLRTGGQETQYF. CDR3 DNA: TGTGCCAGCAGTTACCTCCGGACAGGGGGACAAGAGACCCAGTACTTC.